The TCR beta chain described here comes from a study of cytomegalovirus exposure and HLA in healthy donors. Produced via immunoSEQ multiplex PCR; TCRdb's table is partial and in-frame only. The sample holds approximately 270,000 clones, around 86% seen once. This CDR3 is built from 16 residues. Germline CDR1 SGHRS, CDR2 YFSETQ. The ends lost 4 bases at V and 6 bases at J; junction bases unmatched: 12. The chain is built from TRBV5-1 and TRBJ2-2, with 7 bases matching TRBD2. The specimen sequenced was PBMCs. This TCR was recovered from a woman aged 18-30 years in good health and CMV-seronegative. The CDR3 region has the DNA TGCGCCAGCAGCCCCACCGCTAGCGGCTGGGCCGGGGAGCTGTTTTTT. Protein sequence: CASSPTASGWAGELFF.